This T cell receptor beta chain was found in a study of radiation and T cells in renal cell carcinoma. Described time point: blood 4 weeks post-SBRT, at nephrectomy. Treatment in this sample: 15 Gy SBRT to primary tumor, nephrectomy 4 weeks later. TCRdb's table, derived via immunoSEQ multiplex PCR, lists solely in-frame clones and lacks some. The sample gives approximately 86,000 clones, approximately 80% of which show up once; approximately 8.8% is in the top ten. The CDR3 consists of 15 residues. V shed 5 bases and J shed 5 bases, with 18 bases lying between them. Germline V gene sequence: CDR1 LNHDA, CDR2 SQIVND (reference sequence).

This specimen consisted of blood, obtained from a patient whose treatment included radiotherapy and nephrectomy. This clonotype was obtained from a man over 45 with renal cell carcinoma. The chain couples TRBV19 to TRBJ1-1; D remains unclear. The CDR3 nucleotides read TGTGCCAGTAGTTCACAAACGACCCGGCGGACTGAAGCTTTCTTT. Its translation is CASSSQTTRRTEAFF. Full variable domain (missing parts from reference TRBV19 and TRBJ1-1): DGGITQSPKYLFRKEGQNVTLSCEQNLNHDAMYWYRQDPGQGLRLIYYSQIVNDFQKGDIAEGYSVSREKKESFPLTVTSAQKNPTAFYLCASSSQTTRRTEAFFGQGTRLTVV.